Reported below is one T cell receptor (beta chain). These data belong to a study of blood T cells in healthy people across ages. A J-beta primer mix and a sample-barcoded 5' primer were used in a second PCR of roughly 7 to 12 cycles. Each cDNA was tagged by a template-switch adaptor containing 12 random nucleotides. TCRdb redid the calling of the 5' RACE reads with MiXCR, one entry per CDR3 protein. The table includes more than 1,000,000 distinct CDR3 sequences, about 23% detected once. CDR1 is SQVTM, CDR2 ANQGSEA, per germline. The CDR3 extends over 14 amino acids. V was pared by 6 bases and J by 1 base, with 5 bases of the junction left unmatched. In terms of origin and age, donors were healthy Caucasian individuals from Russia aged roughly 6 to 90. In addition, the sample was reused for a study of T cells of mothers and their children. That work contributes: At a rate of 1.5 ug per 15 ul, cDNA synthesis received all of the extracted RNA.

The rearrangement uses TRBV29-1 and TRBJ2-3; 9 nucleotides agree with TRBD2. This sequence was found in a girl aged 2 to 10 in good health. The source material was blood. CDR3 coding DNA: TGCAGCGTCGCCGGGACTAGCCGCACAGATACGCAGTATTTT. It is translated as CSVAGTSRTDTQYF.